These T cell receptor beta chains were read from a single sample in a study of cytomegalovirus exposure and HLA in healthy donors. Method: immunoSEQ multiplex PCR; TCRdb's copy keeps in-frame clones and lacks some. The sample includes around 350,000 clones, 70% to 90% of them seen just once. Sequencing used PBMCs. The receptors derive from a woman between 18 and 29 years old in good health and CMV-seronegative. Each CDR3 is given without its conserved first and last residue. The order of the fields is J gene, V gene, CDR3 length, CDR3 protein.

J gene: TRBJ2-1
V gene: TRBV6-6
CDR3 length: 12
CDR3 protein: ASSLSGGGNEQF

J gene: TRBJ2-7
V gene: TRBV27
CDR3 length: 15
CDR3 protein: ASSSRMYGQGAYEQY

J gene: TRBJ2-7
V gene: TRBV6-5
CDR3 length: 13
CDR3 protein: ASSFSTVRSYEQY

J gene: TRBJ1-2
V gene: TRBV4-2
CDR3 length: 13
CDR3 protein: ASSQGGGANYGYT

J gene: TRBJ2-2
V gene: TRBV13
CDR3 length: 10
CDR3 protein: ASSFWRGELF

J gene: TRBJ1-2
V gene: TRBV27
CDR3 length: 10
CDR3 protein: ASRGAAYGYT

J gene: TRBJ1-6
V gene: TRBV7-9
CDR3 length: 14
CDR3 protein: ASSFSSGGYNSPLH

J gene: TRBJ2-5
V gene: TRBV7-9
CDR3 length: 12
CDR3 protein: ASSKSTLSGGGD

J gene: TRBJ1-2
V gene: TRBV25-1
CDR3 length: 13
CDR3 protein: ASSAGGQGRRGYT

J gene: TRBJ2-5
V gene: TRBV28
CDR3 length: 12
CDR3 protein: ASSYAGPQETQY

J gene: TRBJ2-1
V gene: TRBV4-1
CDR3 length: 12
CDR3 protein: ASSQVQGSNEQF

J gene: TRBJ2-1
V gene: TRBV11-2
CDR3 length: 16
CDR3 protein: ASSQLSYGLAAYNEQF

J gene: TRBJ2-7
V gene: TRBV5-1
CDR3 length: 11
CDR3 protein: ASSSGGPYEQY

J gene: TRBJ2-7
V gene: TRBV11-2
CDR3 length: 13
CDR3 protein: ASSHRDRGGGEQY

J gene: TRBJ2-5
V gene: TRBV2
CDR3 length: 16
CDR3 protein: ASKGTSGGAGIVETQY

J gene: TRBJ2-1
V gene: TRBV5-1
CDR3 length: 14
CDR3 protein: ASSLSAASVYNEQF

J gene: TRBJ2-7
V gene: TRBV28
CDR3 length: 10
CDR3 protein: ASSLDLTGQY

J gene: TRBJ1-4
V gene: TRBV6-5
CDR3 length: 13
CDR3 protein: ASSAGQGGNEKLF

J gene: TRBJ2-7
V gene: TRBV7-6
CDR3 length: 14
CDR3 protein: ASSSGPRTGNYEQY

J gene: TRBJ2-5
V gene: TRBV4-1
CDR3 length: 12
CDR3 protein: ASSQVSLEETQY

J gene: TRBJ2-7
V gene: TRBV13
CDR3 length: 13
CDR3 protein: ASSLAGQGKYEQY

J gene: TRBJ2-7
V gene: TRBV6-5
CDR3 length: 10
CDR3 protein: ASSTGGYEQY

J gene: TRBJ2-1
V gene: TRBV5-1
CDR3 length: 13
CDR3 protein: ASSLAASGGVEQF

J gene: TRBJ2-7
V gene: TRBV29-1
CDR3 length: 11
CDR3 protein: SVMRGGNDEQY

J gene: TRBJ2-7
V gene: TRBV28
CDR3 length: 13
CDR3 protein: ASSLSAGGSYEQY

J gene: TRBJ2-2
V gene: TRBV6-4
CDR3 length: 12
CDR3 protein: ASSPSEETGELF

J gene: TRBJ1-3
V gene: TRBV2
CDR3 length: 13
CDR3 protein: ASSEGWGPGNTIY

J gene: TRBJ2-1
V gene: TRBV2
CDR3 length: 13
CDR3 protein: ASRRGGTSYNEQF

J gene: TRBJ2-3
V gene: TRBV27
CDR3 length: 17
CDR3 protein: AVKGDYTYRDRDGDTQY

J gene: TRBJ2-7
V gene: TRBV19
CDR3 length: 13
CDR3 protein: ASSIGLAGVNEQY

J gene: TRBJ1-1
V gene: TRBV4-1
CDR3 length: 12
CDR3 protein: ASSQDSGNTEAF

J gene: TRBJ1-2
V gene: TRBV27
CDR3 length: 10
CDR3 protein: ASSFPGGGYT

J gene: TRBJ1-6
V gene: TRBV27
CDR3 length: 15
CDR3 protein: ASSFTGTSSYNSPLH

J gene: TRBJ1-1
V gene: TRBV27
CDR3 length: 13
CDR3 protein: ASSLSAQSWTEAF

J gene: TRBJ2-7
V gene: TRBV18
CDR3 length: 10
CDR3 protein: ASSSPPGEQY

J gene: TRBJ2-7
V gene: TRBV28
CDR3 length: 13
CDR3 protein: ASSLGGTGEVEQY

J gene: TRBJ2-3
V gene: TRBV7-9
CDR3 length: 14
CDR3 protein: ASSLGGRVYIDTQY

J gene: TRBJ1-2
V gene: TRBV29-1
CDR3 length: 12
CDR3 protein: SVGEGSPNYGYT

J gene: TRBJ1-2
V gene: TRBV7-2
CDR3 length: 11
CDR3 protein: ASSPERSYGYT

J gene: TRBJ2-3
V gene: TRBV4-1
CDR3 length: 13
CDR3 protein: ASSQMTGITDTQY

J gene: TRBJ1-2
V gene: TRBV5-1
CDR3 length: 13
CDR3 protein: ASSLYVGRAAGYT

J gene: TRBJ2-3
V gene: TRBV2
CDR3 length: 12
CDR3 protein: ASYRDSYTDTQY

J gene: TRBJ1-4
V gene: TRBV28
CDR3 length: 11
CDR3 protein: ASTGSVEEKLF

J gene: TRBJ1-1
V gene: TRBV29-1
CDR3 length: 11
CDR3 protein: SARRTTNTEAF

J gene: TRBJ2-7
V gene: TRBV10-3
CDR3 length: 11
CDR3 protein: AISGQGSYEQY

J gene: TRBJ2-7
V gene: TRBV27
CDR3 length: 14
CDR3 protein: ASSLIGGQGAYEQY

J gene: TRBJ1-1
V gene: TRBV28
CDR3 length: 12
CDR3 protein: ASSLLGMNTEAF

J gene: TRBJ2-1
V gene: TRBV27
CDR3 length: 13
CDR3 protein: ASRVGTFSYNEQF

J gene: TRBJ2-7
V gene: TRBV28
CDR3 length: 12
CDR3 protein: ASSGAGVFYEQY